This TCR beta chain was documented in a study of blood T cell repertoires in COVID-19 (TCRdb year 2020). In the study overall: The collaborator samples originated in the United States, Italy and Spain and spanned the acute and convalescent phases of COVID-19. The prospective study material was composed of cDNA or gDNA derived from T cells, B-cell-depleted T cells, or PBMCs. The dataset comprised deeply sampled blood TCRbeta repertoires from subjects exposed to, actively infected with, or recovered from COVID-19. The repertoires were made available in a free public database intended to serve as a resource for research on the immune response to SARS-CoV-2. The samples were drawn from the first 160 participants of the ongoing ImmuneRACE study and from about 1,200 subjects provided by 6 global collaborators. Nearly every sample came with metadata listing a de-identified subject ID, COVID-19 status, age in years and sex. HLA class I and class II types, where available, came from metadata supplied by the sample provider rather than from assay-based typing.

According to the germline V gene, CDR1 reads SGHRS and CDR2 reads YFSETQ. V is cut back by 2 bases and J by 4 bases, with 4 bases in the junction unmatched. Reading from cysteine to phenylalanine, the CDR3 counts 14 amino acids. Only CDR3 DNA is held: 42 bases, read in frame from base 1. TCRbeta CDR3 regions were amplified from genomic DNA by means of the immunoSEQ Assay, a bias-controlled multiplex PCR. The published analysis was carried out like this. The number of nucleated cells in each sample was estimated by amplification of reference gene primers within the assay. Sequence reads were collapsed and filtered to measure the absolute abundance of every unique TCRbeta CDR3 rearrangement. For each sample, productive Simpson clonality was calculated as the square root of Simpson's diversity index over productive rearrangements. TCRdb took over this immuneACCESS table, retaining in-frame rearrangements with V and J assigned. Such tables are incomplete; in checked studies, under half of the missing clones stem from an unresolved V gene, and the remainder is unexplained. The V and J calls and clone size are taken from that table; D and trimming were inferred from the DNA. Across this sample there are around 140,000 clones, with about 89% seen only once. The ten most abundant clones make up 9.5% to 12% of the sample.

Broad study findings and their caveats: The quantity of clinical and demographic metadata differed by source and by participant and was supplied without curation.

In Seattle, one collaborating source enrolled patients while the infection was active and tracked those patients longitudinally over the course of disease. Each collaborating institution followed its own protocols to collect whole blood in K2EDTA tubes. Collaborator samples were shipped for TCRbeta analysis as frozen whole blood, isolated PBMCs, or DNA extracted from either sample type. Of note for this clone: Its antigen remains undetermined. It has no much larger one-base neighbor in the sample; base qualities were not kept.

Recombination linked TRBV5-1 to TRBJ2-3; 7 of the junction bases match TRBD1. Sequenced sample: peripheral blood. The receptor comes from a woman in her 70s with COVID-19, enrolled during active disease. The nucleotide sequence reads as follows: TGCGCCAGCAGCTTCAGGGGGTTCGCAGATACGCAGTATTTT. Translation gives CASSFRGFADTQYF.